The 24 T cell receptor beta chains presented below share a single source sample, sequenced in a study of cytomegalovirus exposure and HLA in healthy donors. In the PCR, 60 Vbeta and 13 Jbeta primers were used. TCRdb's table, derived via immunoSEQ multiplex PCR, lists solely in-frame clones and lacks some. The data show tens of thousands of clones, more than 75% seen once. Sequencing was performed on PBMCs. The receptors shown here come from a man between 18 and 35 years old in good health and CMV-seronegative.

The V gene is TRBV4-2, the J gene TRBJ2-1, with a tentative D call TRBD2 (6 bases). Germline V gives CDR1 LGHNA, CDR2 YNFKEQ. Between the trimmed V and J ends, which lost 0 bases and 7 bases, there was a span of 10 bases. The length of the CDR3 is 14 residues. CDR3 protein: CASSQEKSGNEQFF. The CDR3 DNA reads as TGTGCCAGCAGCCAAGAAAAAAGCGGGAATGAGCAGTTCTTC.

The genes are TRBV7-2 and TRBJ2-1; 8 nucleotides agree with TRBD2. Germline V gene lookup returns CDR1 SGHTA and CDR2 FQGNSA. CDR3 size: 16 residues. With V trimmed by 5 bases and J by 1 base, 7 bases remained unmatched. CDR3 amino acids: CASSQSTSGSYNEQFF. The CDR3 nucleotides read TGTGCCAGCAGCCAAAGTACTAGCGGATCCTACAATGAGCAGTTCTTC. Based on the CDR3 plus reference TRBV7-2 and TRBJ2-1, the full variable domain is GAGVSQSPSNKVTEKGKDVELRCDPISGHTALYWYRQSLGQGLEFLIYFQGNSAPDKSGLPSDRFSAERTGGSVSTLTIQRTQQEDSAVYLCASSQSTSGSYNEQFFGPGTRLTVL.

The genes are TRBV4-2 and TRBJ1-1, with D possibly being TRBD1 (6 bases). Germline CDR1 reads LGHNA; CDR2 reads YNFKEQ. The CDR3 length is 14 residues. Trimming took off 7 bases at V and 3 bases at J, with 15 bases between the two ends. The CDR3 coding sequence is TGTGCCAGCAACCTGGGGCCAGGGGACACTGAAGCTTTCTTT. It translates to CASNLGPGDTEAFF.

CDR3 in amino acids: CASSSQIGTGGTNEKLFF. The DNA for the CDR3 is TGCGCCAGCAGCTCTCAAATCGGGACCGGGGGGACTAATGAAAAACTGTTTTTT. The V gene is TRBV5-1, the J gene TRBJ1-4; D is perhaps TRBD1 (5 bases). Germline V lookup: CDR1 SGHRS, CDR2 YFSETQ. There are 18 residues in the CDR3. V was shortened by 3 bases and J by 2 bases, with 20 bases between the two germline ends.

The chain joins TRBV2 to TRBJ2-3; 16 positions match TRBD2. The CDR3 covers 17 residues. The V gene end was trimmed by 8 bases and the J gene end by 0 bases; junction bases not matched to a gene: 5. Per the germline V gene, CDR1 is SNHLY and CDR2 is FYNNEI. This CDR3 is CASGGTSGGGSTDTQYF. Here the CDR3 DNA reads TGTGCCAGCGGAGGGACTAGCGGGGGGGGGAGCACAGATACGCAGTATTTT.

This chain uses TRBV18 with TRBJ1-2; D is possibly TRBD1 (5 bases). The length of the CDR3 is 14 residues. Germline V gene lookup returns CDR1 KGHSH and CDR2 LQKENI. Between the trimmed V and J ends, which lost 6 bases and 9 bases, there was a span of 20 bases. The CDR3 DNA reads TGTGCCAGCTCCCCAACGACAGACTCCCGGAGCTACACCTTC. Protein: CASSPTTDSRSYTF.

The J gene is TRBJ2-1, the V gene TRBV9; D perhaps matches TRBD2 (5 bases). The length of the CDR3 is 14 residues. The germline V gene has CDR1 SGDLS and CDR2 YYNGEE. V lost 2 bases and J lost 5, with 11 bases in between. The CDR3 region is CASSVLTNNNEQFF. The CDR3 DNA is TGTGCCAGCAGCGTCCTGACTAACAACAATGAGCAGTTCTTC.

With regard to this clone: The CDR3 ends on some other residue instead of the conserved phenylalanine or tryptophan, so this is likely a read error. It is unclear where the CDR3 begins or ends on the DNA, so no DNA is shown, and the CDR3 is as TCRdb lists it. The rearrangement joins TRBV6-6 to TRBJ1-3; the table's D call TRBD1 went unverified against the DNA. Germline CDR1 MNHNY, CDR2 SVGAGI (reference sequence). The CDR3 sequence runs 11 residues, both termini included. The CDR3 is CASSSGGLPKY.

This chain links TRBV4-2 with TRBJ1-3; TRBD1 is a possible D gene (6 bases). Trimming took 0 bases from V and 0 from J, leaving 9 bases between them. The CDR3 has 16 amino acids. The V gene's germline CDR1 is LGHNA and CDR2 YNFKEQ. As DNA, the CDR3 is TGTGCCAGCAGCCAAGAGCCACAGGGCTCTGGAAACACCATATATTTT. Translating it yields CASSQEPQGSGNTIYF.

CDR3 loop: CASSAMRGFQLETQYF. The DNA for the CDR3 is TGTGCCAGCAGCGCGATGCGGGGTTTTCAGTTAGAGACCCAGTACTTC. This chain joins TRBV2 and TRBJ2-5; TRBD2 might be the D (6 bases). CDR1 SNHLY and CDR2 FYNNEI come from the germline V gene. The V end lost 6 bases, the J end lost 4 bases, and 21 bases lay between the germline ends. The CDR3 spans 16 residues.

This clone was observed a few times. The J gene is TRBJ1-3, the V gene TRBV5-1; D possibly corresponds to TRBD1 (6 bases). The CDR3 sequence is 14 residues long. V was clipped by 2 bases and J by 3 bases, with 9 bases between them. Germline CDR1 and CDR2: SGHRS and YFSETQ. This chain's CDR3 is CASSLKGVGNTIYF. For the CDR3, the DNA is TGCGCCAGCAGCTTAAAGGGGGTTGGAAACACCATATATTTT.

The V call is TRBV6-1, the J call TRBJ2-1; 8 bases are shared with TRBD2. Germline V gives CDR1 MNHNS, CDR2 SASEGT. After removal of 4 bases from V and 14 bases from J, the junction contained 13 bases not matched to a gene. The CDR3 sequence is 14 residues long. CDR3 region: CASSGTSWGRLEFF. As DNA, the CDR3 is TGTGCCAGCAGTGGGACTAGCTGGGGGAGATTAGAGTTCTTC.

The chain couples TRBV19 to TRBJ2-1, with TRBD1 identical over 8 bases. The CDR3 is made up of 13 amino acids. Trimming removed 4 bases from V and 8 bases from J; junction bases left unmatched: 4. Germline loops: CDR1 LNHDA, CDR2 SQIVND (reference sequence). CDR3 sequence (DNA): TGTGCCAGTAGTAAAGGGACAGGTGATGAGCAGTTCTTC. Its translation: CASSKGTGDEQFF.

This chain connects TRBV5-1 to TRBJ2-3; 7 bases line up with TRBD2. Germline CDR1 and CDR2: SGHRS and YFSETQ. This CDR3 is built from 15 residues. V lost 2 bases to trimming and J lost 1 base; unmatched junction nucleotides: 4. CDR3 amino acids: CASSLLGGGTDTQYF. CDR3 bases: TGCGCCAGCAGCTTACTTGGGGGGGGCACAGATACGCAGTATTTT.

This chain uses TRBV7-8 with TRBJ2-5; D is possibly TRBD1 (6 bases). This CDR3 region has 15 residues. Germline CDR1 SGHVS, CDR2 FQNEAQ. V shed 1 base and J shed 4 bases, with 13 bases lying between them. Here the CDR3 DNA reads TGTGCCAGCAGCTTAGAGAGGGGGTACGGAGAGACCCAGTACTTC. Amino acid sequence: CASSLERGYGETQYF. Based on the CDR3 plus reference TRBV7-8 and TRBJ2-5, the full variable domain is GAGVSQSPRYKVAKRGQDVALRCDPISGHVSLFWYQQALGQGPEFLTYFQNEAQLDKSGLPSDRFFAERPEGSVSTLKIQRTQQEDSAVYLCASSLERGYGETQYFGPGTRLLVL.

The chain carries TRBV2 and TRBJ1-3; TRBD1 matches at 9 bases. Germline CDR1 reads SNHLY; CDR2 reads FYNNEI. Trimming cost V 6 bases and J 0 bases; bases outside gene matches: 9. The CDR3 covers 17 residues. The CDR3 DNA sequence: TGTGCCAGCAGGCTCAGGACAGGGGCAAGCTCTGGAAACACCATATATTTT. Translation gives CASRLRTGASSGNTIYF.

The V gene is TRBV27, the J gene TRBJ2-5, with a weak D call TRBD2 (6 bases). With 4 bases removed from V and 5 bases from J, the gap between germline ends came to 11 bases. CDR3 length: 13 amino acids. The germline V gene has CDR1 MNHEY and CDR2 SMNVEV (reference sequence). The CDR3 sequence is CASSWGVGETQYF. As DNA, the CDR3 is TGTGCCAGCAGTTGGGGGGTTGGGGAGACCCAGTACTTC.

V is TRBV7-6 and J is TRBJ2-2; perhaps TRBD1 as D (5 bases). This CDR3 has 13 residues. The V end was cut by 2 bases, the J end by 6 bases, with 7 bases between. Germline values: CDR1 SGHVS, CDR2 FNYEAQ. Here the CDR3 DNA reads TGTGCCAGCAGCTTAATAGGGGCCGGGGAGCTGTTTTTT. Translated: CASSLIGAGELFF.

The chain combines TRBV19 with TRBJ2-5, with unresolved D. The CDR3 covers 13 residues. V was pared by 3 bases and J by 1 base, with 6 bases between. The germline CDR1 and CDR2 sequences are LNHDA and SQIVND (reference sequence). The CDR3 bases are TGTGCCAGTAGTATGCACAGCCAAGAGACCCAGTACTTC. As protein: CASSMHSQETQYF.

The chain joins TRBV11-2 to TRBJ2-7, with 9 bases lining up with TRBD1. The junction had 4 bases not matched to a gene; V was cut back by 2 bases and J by 5 bases. The CDR3 extends over 14 amino acids. Per germline, CDR1 SGHAT and CDR2 FQNNGV. In DNA form, the CDR3 reads TGTGCCAGCAGCTTAACCACAGGGGGCCACGAGCAGTACTTC. Translated, it gives CASSLTTGGHEQYF.

The J gene is TRBJ1-5, the V gene TRBV7-8; D unclear. This CDR3 region has 14 residues. Trimming cost V 1 base and J 3 bases, with 7 bases left between them. Germline values: CDR1 SGHVS, CDR2 FQNEAQ. The CDR3 DNA reads as TGTGCCAGCAGCTTAGGAGGGCCCAATCAGCCCCAGCATTTT. Translated: CASSLGGPNQPQHF.

The V gene is TRBV27, the J gene TRBJ2-1; a weak D match, TRBD2 (6 bases). Between the trimmed V and J ends, which lost 4 bases and 4 bases, there was a span of 17 bases. Looked up from germline, CDR1 is MNHEY and CDR2 is SMNVEV (reference sequence). The CDR3 is 16 residues long. CDR3 protein: CASSSQTRRFYNEQFF. For the CDR3, the DNA is TGTGCCAGCAGTTCCCAGACTAGGCGCTTTTACAATGAGCAGTTCTTC.

The rearrangement uses TRBV14 and TRBJ1-4; maybe TRBD1 (5 bases). CDR1 and CDR2 from the germline V gene are SGHDN and FVKESK. Trimming removed 4 bases from V and 8 bases from J, with 17 bases in between. CDR3 length: 15 amino acids. The CDR3 nucleotides read TGTGCCAGCAGCCTGCTTCAGGGAGGGGTCGAAAAACTGTTTTTT. This translates into CASSLLQGGVEKLFF.

The rearrangement links TRBV30 to TRBJ2-6, with D perhaps TRBD2 (6 bases). Germline CDR1 reads GTSNPN; CDR2 reads SVGIG (reference sequence). The V and J ends lost 3 bases and 1 base respectively, with 10 bases between them. This CDR3 has 15 residues. The chain's CDR3 is CAWRGGGSGANVLTF. CDR3 nucleotide sequence: TGTGCCTGGAGAGGTGGAGGGTCTGGGGCCAACGTCCTGACTTTC.